Listed below are T cell receptor beta chains from one sample, sequenced in a study of CDR3 diversity in severe acne. A single record per CDR3 protein comes from TCRdb applying MiXCR to the PCR reads. The repertoire includes roughly 100,000 distinct CDR3 sequences, approximately 47% of them detected once, and roughly an eighth sits in the top ten. Sequences were obtained from blood. The receptors come from a male donor with acne. Both conserved end residues are part of each CDR3. A D gene is named only where the DNA matches it firmly. Only part of the rows carry a size: once, few, many, or a class if the clone is expanded.

CDR3 DNA	CDR3 protein	D gene	J gene	clone size	V gene
TGTGCCATCAGGGGACAGGGGGAAGACGAGCAGTACTTC	CAIRGQGEDEQYF	TRBD1	TRBJ2-7	-	TRBV10-3
TGTGCCAGCAGCTTAACAGGGGAATATGGCTACACCTTC	CASSLTGEYGYTF	TRBD1	TRBJ1-2	many	TRBV7-9
TGCAGTGCTAGGCCCCTCCTAGCGGGAGTAGGTGAGACCCAGTACTTC	CSARPLLAGVGETQYF	TRBD2	TRBJ2-5	once	TRBV20-1
TGCAGTGCCGAACTATCGGGACAAGCTTCCTGCGGGCAGTACTTC	CSAELSGQASCGQYF	-	TRBJ2-7	-	TRBV20-1
TGTGCCAGCAGCTTGGGACAGGGGCTCTCCTACGAGCAGTACTTC	CASSLGQGLSYEQYF	TRBD1	TRBJ2-7	-	TRBV5-5
TGTGCCAGCAGCTTACGACTAGCGGGAGCCAACAATGAGCAGTTCTTC	CASSLRLAGANNEQFF	TRBD2	TRBJ2-1	few	TRBV7-6
TGTGCCAGCAGCTTAGCGGGGGGAACAGATACGCAGTATTTT	CASSLAGGTDTQYF	-	TRBJ2-3	few	TRBV7-8
TGCAGTGCTAGACCCGCAGGCAGCGGGGGCAATCAGCCCCAGCATTTT	CSARPAGSGGNQPQHF	-	TRBJ1-5	few	TRBV20-1
TGTGCCAGAATCGGGACTAGCGGGAGGGCCCGGGAAGAGACCCAGTACTTC	CARIGTSGRAREETQYF	TRBD2	TRBJ2-5	few	TRBV2
TGTGCCAGCAGCGCCGACAGCCGTAACTATGGCTACACCTTC	CASSADSRNYGYTF	-	TRBJ1-2	many	TRBV9
TGCTGCGTTGGGGGACTTGACATGAACACTGAAGCTTTCTTT	CCVGGLDMNTEAFF	-	TRBJ1-1	-	TRBV29-1
TGTGCCAGCAGTTTATCGTGGGGGATCAATCAGCCCCAGCATTTT	CASSLSWGINQPQHF	-	TRBJ1-5	-	TRBV27
TGTGCCAGCAGCCTTAGTCCAAACGCCTACACCTTC	CASSLSPNAYTF	-	TRBJ1-2	many	TRBV12-3/TRBV12-4
TGTGCCAGCACTTACATCTATGGCTACACCTTC	CASTYIYGYTF	-	TRBJ1-2	many	TRBV2
TGTGCCAGCAGCTCGGGGAGGAGGGAAGGCGGGCAGTTCTTC	CASSSGRREGGQFF	-	TRBJ2-1	-	TRBV5-4
TGCGCCAGCAGTACGGGACAGGGGGCTGTCGAGCAGTACTTC	CASSTGQGAVEQYF	TRBD1	TRBJ2-7	-	TRBV5-1
TGCAGCGTTGAGAGCACTGAAGCTTTCTTT	CSVESTEAFF	-	TRBJ1-1	once	TRBV29-1
TGTGCCAGTGGTATGGGCACAGATACGCAGTATTTT	CASGMGTDTQYF	-	TRBJ2-3	-	TRBV19
TGTGCCAGCAGCCCCGGGACTAGCGCGGAGCAAGGGCAGTACTTC	CASSPGTSAEQGQYF	TRBD2	TRBJ2-7	-	TRBV7-3
TGTGCCAGTAGTCCCGGGACAGGGAAATACGAGCAGTACTTC	CASSPGTGKYEQYF	TRBD1	TRBJ2-7	many	TRBV19
TGTGCCAGCAGTTACCGTACCTGGGCGGGGAACCAAGAGACCCAGTACTTC	CASSYRTWAGNQETQYF	-	TRBJ2-5	few	TRBV6-1
TGTGCCAGCAGCGCGTCACCGCACTCTGGAAACACCATATATTTT	CASSASPHSGNTIYF	-	TRBJ1-3	-	TRBV9
TGTGCCACCAGCAGAGAACCGGGACTAGCGAATTACGAGCAGTACTTC	CATSREPGLANYEQYF	TRBD2	TRBJ2-7	-	TRBV15
TGTGCCAGCAGTGACGGTAGCAATCAGCCCCAGCATTTT	CASSDGSNQPQHF	-	TRBJ1-5	many	TRBV25-1
TGTGCCAGCAGCTTATCTCCTAGCGGGTCAAGGAGGTACTTC	CASSLSPSGSRRYF	TRBD2	TRBJ2-7	-	TRBV7-2
TGCAGTGCTAGTCGACTAGCGGGAGGGCGTCCGACAGATACGCAGTATTTT	CSASRLAGGRPTDTQYF	TRBD2	TRBJ2-3	-	TRBV20-1
TGTGCCACCAGCAGAGATACCATTGGCTACGAGCAGTACTTC	CATSRDTIGYEQYF	-	TRBJ2-7	-	TRBV15
TGCAGCGTTGAACTCACCCAAGAGACCCAGTACTTC	CSVELTQETQYF	-	TRBJ2-5	few	TRBV29-1
TGTGCCAGCAGTGTTATGAGAACGGCTGATACGCAGTATTTT	CASSVMRTADTQYF	-	TRBJ2-3	-	TRBV2
TGTGCCAGCTCTGCGGCGGGACAGGGGTCTACGGATGAGCAGTTCTTC	CASSAAGQGSTDEQFF	TRBD1	TRBJ2-1	many	TRBV12-3/TRBV12-4
TGTGCCAGCAGCTTTCGGAGGGCTACTGGGGCCAACGTCCTGACTTTC	CASSFRRATGANVLTF	-	TRBJ2-6	few	TRBV7-3
TGTGCCAGCAGTTCTACGACAGGACTAGCTGACTTC	CASSSTTGLADF	TRBD2	TRBJ2-5	-	TRBV12-3/TRBV12-4
TGTGCCGGCAGCTTGGGACTAGCGGGAGGGGACTATGGCTACACCTTC	CAGSLGLAGGDYGYTF	-	TRBJ1-2	-	TRBV7-6
TGTGCCAGCAGCTTCAACACCTTAGGACTACACCGTTCTGGAAACACCATATATTTT	CASSFNTLGLHRSGNTIYF	-	TRBJ1-3	few	TRBV7-9
TGTGCCAGCGGTCAGGGGGCCCGGGGCGGCTACACCTTC	CASGQGARGGYTF	TRBD1	TRBJ1-2	-	TRBV28
TGTGCCAGCAGCCCCACAGGGCCGAGGGGCTACACCTTC	CASSPTGPRGYTF	-	TRBJ1-2	-	TRBV7-2
TGCAGTGCCCCGGGACTAGCGGGAGGTACAGATACGCAGTATTTT	CSAPGLAGGTDTQYF	TRBD2	TRBJ2-3	few	TRBV20-1
TGTGCCATCAGTGCCCCAGGGATTTACGAGCAGTACTTC	CAISAPGIYEQYF	-	TRBJ2-7	few	TRBV10-3
TGTGCCAGCAGCGGAACCCACAATGAGCAGTTCTTC	CASSGTHNEQFF	-	TRBJ2-1	-	TRBV7-2
TGTGCCAGCAGTACTCTGCCGGGGGCGGCCGGGGAGCTGTTTTTT	CASSTLPGAAGELFF	-	TRBJ2-2	-	TRBV27
TGTGCCAGCAGCCAACTTGGGACAGGGGTCTCCTACGAGCAGTACTTC	CASSQLGTGVSYEQYF	TRBD1	TRBJ2-7	few	TRBV14
TGTGCCAGCAGTGAAGATCGAGCTGGCAGGGGGCATAACGGCTACACCTTC	CASSEDRAGRGHNGYTF	TRBD1	TRBJ1-2	-	TRBV2
TGTGCCAGCAGCCATCTATTCGGGTACACAGATTCCAAGTACGAGCAGTACTTC	CASSHLFGYTDSKYEQYF	-	TRBJ2-7	-	TRBV7-2
TGTGCCAGCAGCTTGGTCGGGACAGGGGAGGAGACCCAGTACTTC	CASSLVGTGEETQYF	TRBD1	TRBJ2-5	-	TRBV7-2
TGTGCCAGCAGCTTAGGGGGAGAGGGACACTCTAACGGAAACACCATATATTTT	CASSLGGEGHSNGNTIYF	-	TRBJ1-3	few	TRBV7-6
TGTGCCAGCAGTCGGGGAGTGGGGACTCTGGCAGATACGCAGTATTTT	CASSRGVGTLADTQYF	-	TRBJ2-3	-	TRBV7-3
TGTGCCAGCAGTGAAGGGACTAGCGGGAGGAGGGCTATCGAGCTGTTTTTT	CASSEGTSGRRAIELFF	TRBD2	TRBJ2-2	many	TRBV2
TGCAGCGTAGGTGGGCAGTTCTATGGCTACACCTTC	CSVGGQFYGYTF	-	TRBJ1-2	-	TRBV29-1
TGTGCCAGCAGCTTTAGACAGGGCTACGAGCAGTACTTC	CASSFRQGYEQYF	TRBD1	TRBJ2-7	-	TRBV5-5
TGTGCCAGCAGTCCGACGGGTAGATACAGTGAGCAGTTCTTC	CASSPTGRYSEQFF	-	TRBJ2-1	few	TRBV12-3/TRBV12-4
TGTGCCAGCAGTGATAATTCCGACAGGCTGGATCGGCCCCAGCATTTT	CASSDNSDRLDRPQHF	-	TRBJ1-5	-	TRBV12-3/TRBV12-4
TGCAGCGTTGAAGTCGCGCCGAACAGGGAGTACTTC	CSVEVAPNREYF	-	TRBJ2-5	-	TRBV29-1
-	CASSFYICSARGGQGAYEQYF	-	TRBJ2-7	-	TRBV5-4